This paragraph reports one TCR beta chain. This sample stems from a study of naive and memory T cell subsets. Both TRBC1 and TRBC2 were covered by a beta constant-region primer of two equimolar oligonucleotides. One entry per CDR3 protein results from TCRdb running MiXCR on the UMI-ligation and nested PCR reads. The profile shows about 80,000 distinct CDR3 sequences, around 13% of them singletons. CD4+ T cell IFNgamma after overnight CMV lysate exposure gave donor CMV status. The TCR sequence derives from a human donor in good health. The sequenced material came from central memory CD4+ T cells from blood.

The CDR3 spells CASRGRRATDTQYF. The CDR3, as DNA: TGTGCCAGCAGGGGACGCCGAGCCACAGATACGCAGTATTTT. The chain carries TRBV6-5 and TRBJ2-3; D is perhaps TRBD1 or TRBD2 (5 bases each). V lost 6 bases and J lost 2, with 12 bases in between. This CDR3 comprises 14 residues. The V gene's germline CDR1 is MNHEY and CDR2 SVGAGI.